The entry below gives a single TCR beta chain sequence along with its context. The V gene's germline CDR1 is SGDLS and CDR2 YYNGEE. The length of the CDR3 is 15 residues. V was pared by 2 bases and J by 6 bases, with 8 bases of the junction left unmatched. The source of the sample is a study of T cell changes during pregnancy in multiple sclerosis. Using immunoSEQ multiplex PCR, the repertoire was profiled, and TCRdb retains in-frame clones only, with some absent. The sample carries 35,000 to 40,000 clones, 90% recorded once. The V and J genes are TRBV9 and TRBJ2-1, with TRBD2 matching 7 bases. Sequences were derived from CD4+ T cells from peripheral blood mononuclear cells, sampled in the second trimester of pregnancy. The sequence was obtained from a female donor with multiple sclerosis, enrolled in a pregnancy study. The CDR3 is CASSVGLADPNEQFF. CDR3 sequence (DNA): TGTGCCAGCAGCGTCGGGCTAGCGGACCCCAATGAGCAGTTCTTC.